This TCR beta chain appears in the sequencing data of a study of blood T cell repertoires in COVID-19. V lost 1 base to trimming and J lost 5 bases, with 14 bases between them. The CDR3 spans 15 residues. Germline V gives CDR1 LNHNV, CDR2 YYDKDF (reference sequence). TCRdb's copy holds only in-frame clones and misses some; the assay was immunoSEQ multiplex PCR. This table has about 83,000 clones, around 87% appearing once. The sample consisted of peripheral blood. The clonotype originates from a man older than 75 with active or convalescent COVID-19. The chain links TRBV15 to TRBJ2-5; tentative D call: TRBD2 (6 bases). CDR3: CATSRVGGVWETQYF. The CDR3, as DNA: TGTGCCACCAGCAGAGTGGGGGGAGTGTGGGAGACCCAGTACTTC.